This is a list of T cell receptor beta chains from one sample in a study of Ad26.COV2.S vaccination and SARS-CoV-2 variants. Method: immunoSEQ multiplex PCR; TCRdb's copy keeps in-frame clones and lacks some. The data show roughly 320,000 clones, about 86% seen once. The sequencing here drew on peripheral blood, taken in a trial of Ad26.COV2.S vaccine versus placebo. All receptors derive from a person between 18 and 59 years old who received the Ad26.COV2.S COVID-19 vaccine or a placebo. The CDR3 runs from the conserved cysteine through the conserved F or W. Fields, in order: D gene, J gene, clone size, V gene, CDR3 DNA, CDR3 protein. The D gene is left open where the match is weak. Clone size appears in some rows only: once, few, many, or a class for an expanded clone.

NA,TRBJ1-1,NA,TRBV29-1,TGCAGCGCTATGGAGTTGAACACTGAAGCTTTCTTT,CSAMELNTEAFF
TRBD1,TRBJ1-1,NA,TRBV6-2/TRBV6-3,TGTGCCAGCAGTCATGAGACAGGGGCAATGAGAATGGACACTGAAGCTTTCTTT,CASSHETGAMRMDTEAFF
NA,TRBJ1-1,NA,TRBV10-2,TGCGCCAGCAGTGAGGGGGCGGGGGCGTACACTGAAGCTTTCTTT,CASSEGAGAYTEAFF
TRBD1,TRBJ2-1,NA,TRBV10-3,TGTGCCATCAGTGACCCTGACAGGGGGCGCAGGAATGAGCAGTTCTTC,CAISDPDRGRRNEQFF
TRBD1,TRBJ1-2,NA,TRBV5-6,TGTGCCAGCAGCTTGGCCCTGAAGGACAGGGCCTATGGCTACACCTTC,CASSLALKDRAYGYTF
NA,TRBJ2-3,NA,TRBV6-5,TGTGCCAGCAGCCCGGGACTTTCATCAGATACGCAGTATTTT,CASSPGLSSDTQYF
NA,TRBJ1-1,NA,TRBV5-5,TGTACCAGCAGCCTTAGGGACAATGAAGCTTTCTTT,CTSSLRDNEAFF
TRBD1,TRBJ1-5,NA,TRBV7-2,TGTGCCAGCAGCTCCCGACAGGGCCAGCCCCAGCATTTT,CASSSRQGQPQHF
NA,TRBJ2-1,NA,TRBV2,TGTGCCAGCAGTGAAGGTGCCATATACTCCTACAATGAGCAGTTCTTC,CASSEGAIYSYNEQFF
NA,TRBJ2-1,NA,TRBV25-1,TGTGCCAGCAGTGAATATGCAGGGGCCCTTTGGGATGAGCAGTTCTTC,CASSEYAGALWDEQFF
NA,TRBJ2-3,NA,TRBV4-2,TGTGCCAGCAGGGCTAGCTCGACAGATACGCAGTATTTT,CASRASSTDTQYF
NA,TRBJ1-5,NA,TRBV27,TGTGCCAGCAGTGGGGGGAATAGCAATCAGCCCCAGCATTTT,CASSGGNSNQPQHF
NA,TRBJ2-1,NA,TRBV4-1,TGCGCCAGCAGCCAATCCGGGACCCCGTATGAGCAGTTCTTC,CASSQSGTPYEQFF
NA,TRBJ1-1,NA,TRBV20-1,TGCAGTGCTAGTCCGCAGCAGGGAAAGACAGCTTTCTTT,CSASPQQGKTAFF
NA,TRBJ2-2,NA,TRBV25-1,TGTGCCAGCAGGGACTCGACAAAGGAAACCGGGGAGCTGTTTTTT,CASRDSTKETGELFF
NA,TRBJ2-1,NA,TRBV12-3/TRBV12-4,TGTGCCAGCAGTTTGAGGCTCCAAAATGAGCAGTTCTTC,CASSLRLQNEQFF
TRBD2,TRBJ2-7,NA,TRBV2,TGTGCCAGCAGTGAATCGGGGGGACCCTACGAGCAGTACTTC,CASSESGGPYEQYF
NA,TRBJ2-3,NA,TRBV5-1,TGCGCCAGCAGCTCTGGACGGACCACAGATACGCAGTATTTT,CASSSGRTTDTQYF
NA,TRBJ2-1,NA,TRBV12-3/TRBV12-4,TGTGCCAGCAGTTTTGAGGAGCAGTTCTTC,CASSFEEQFF
TRBD1,TRBJ1-3,NA,TRBV18,TGTGCCAGCTCACCCGACAGGGGACTCTCTGGAAACACCATATATTTT,CASSPDRGLSGNTIYF
NA,TRBJ1-4,once,TRBV30,TGTGCTTGGTCGACCGGGAAGAGTGAAAAACTGTTTTTT,CAWSTGKSEKLFF
TRBD1,TRBJ1-4,NA,TRBV7-6,TGTGCCAGCAGCTCCTTCGTGACAGGGAGGAATGAAAAACTGTTTTTT,CASSSFVTGRNEKLFF
NA,TRBJ1-5,NA,TRBV4-3,TGCGCCAGCAGCCAAGACTCCGGGGGCGGACAGCCCCAGCATTTT,CASSQDSGGGQPQHF
NA,TRBJ1-1,once,TRBV3-1/TRBV3-2,TGTGCCAGCAGCCAGGGCTTCGGGACTGAAGCTTTCTTT,CASSQGFGTEAFF
TRBD1,TRBJ1-2,once,TRBV30,TGTGCCTGGAGTGGAATCGACCACAGGGGCACGGGCTATGGCTACACCTTC,CAWSGIDHRGTGYGYTF
TRBD2,TRBJ2-3,NA,TRBV11-1,TGTGCCAGCAGCGGCCTATGGGGGGGGGCAGATACGCAGTATTTT,CASSGLWGGADTQYF
NA,TRBJ1-1,few,TRBV3-1/TRBV3-2,TGTGCCAGCAGCCAAGATCGACGCGGGTTAAGCACTGAAGCTTTCTTT,CASSQDRRGLSTEAFF
NA,TRBJ2-7,once,TRBV11-2,TGTGCCAGCAGCTTAGTGGGAGAGCAGTACTTC,CASSLVGEQYF
NA,TRBJ1-1,NA,TRBV14,TGTGCCAGCAGCCAAGAGATTCGTAGGGGACTGATGAACACTGAAGCTTTCTTT,CASSQEIRRGLMNTEAFF
NA,TRBJ1-5,NA,TRBV6-2/TRBV6-3,TGTGCCAGCAGTTACACACGGATTTCGGGCAATCAGCCCCAGCATTTT,CASSYTRISGNQPQHF
NA,TRBJ1-3,NA,TRBV9,TGTGCCAGCAGCGTGGGCCTATCGACATCTGGAAACACCATATATTTT,CASSVGLSTSGNTIYF